Listed below are T cell receptor beta chains from one sample, sequenced in a study of cytomegalovirus exposure and HLA in healthy donors. Sequencing was performed with immunoSEQ multiplex PCR; in TCRdb, only in-frame clones are kept and a portion is missing. The profile shows 200,000 or so clones, 88% of them singletons. The sequenced sample consisted of PBMCs. These receptors all come from a woman aged 18-29 years in good health and CMV-seronegative. The CDR3 runs from the conserved cysteine through the conserved F or W. The D gene is left open where the match is weak. The size field is filled for only some rows; it gives once, few, many or a size class.

V gene,clone size,J gene,CDR3 length,D gene,CDR3 protein,CDR3 DNA
TRBV4-2,-,TRBJ1-3,15,-,CASSQGAAGGNTIYF,TGTGCCAGCAGCCAGGGGGCTGCGGGTGGAAACACCATATATTTT
TRBV28,few,TRBJ1-2,13,-,CASTSRALQGSDF,TGTGCCAGCACCTCGAGGGCTCTACAGGGAAGTGACTTC
TRBV2,-,TRBJ2-5,14,-,CASIGLALQETQYF,TGTGCCAGCATCGGGCTAGCGCTCCAAGAGACCCAGTACTTC
TRBV28,-,TRBJ1-3,16,-,CASSLWYRASGNTIYF,TGTGCCAGCAGTTTATGGTACAGGGCATCTGGAAACACCATATATTTT
TRBV29-1,-,TRBJ2-2,14,TRBD1,CSVRLGQEAGELFF,TGCAGCGTCAGACTGGGACAGGAGGCCGGGGAGCTGTTTTTT
TRBV11-3,few,TRBJ2-1,12,-,CASSLDSNEQFF,TGTGCCAGCAGCTTAGATAGCAATGAGCAGTTCTTC
TRBV5-1,-,TRBJ2-5,13,-,CASSVLGGETQYF,TGCGCCAGCAGCGTGCTTGGCGGGGAGACCCAGTACTTC
TRBV21-1,-,TRBJ2-7,12,-,CASSRQVYEQYF,TGTGCCAGCAGCAGACAAGTATACGAGCAGTACTTC
TRBV18,-,TRBJ2-1,14,TRBD2,CASSPPSGWMGQFF,TGTGCCAGCTCACCCCCTAGCGGGTGGATGGGGCAGTTCTTC
TRBV30,-,TRBJ2-1,14,TRBD2,CAWGAGGPGNEQFF,TGTGCCTGGGGAGCGGGAGGGCCGGGGAATGAGCAGTTCTTC
TRBV28,-,TRBJ1-5,13,-,CASSLYSGGDQHF,TGTGCCAGCAGTTTATATTCAGGAGGGGACCAGCATTTT
TRBV7-9,-,TRBJ1-4,18,TRBD1,CASSWGKLRTGREEKLFF,TGTGCCAGCAGCTGGGGGAAACTACGGACAGGGCGGGAAGAAAAACTGTTTTTT
TRBV7-2,once,TRBJ1-5,13,-,CASRGQFNQPQHF,TGTGCCAGCAGAGGACAGTTCAATCAGCCCCAGCATTTT
TRBV21-1,-,TRBJ1-1,18,-,CASNIPQGPAELNTEAFF,TGTGCCAGCAACATCCCACAGGGGCCCGCAGAGTTGAACACTGAAGCTTTCTTT
TRBV28,-,TRBJ1-3,17,TRBD1,CASKERGQMFSGNTIYF,TGTGCCAGCAAGGAAAGGGGACAGATGTTCTCTGGAAACACCATATATTTT
TRBV27,-,TRBJ2-7,15,TRBD1,CASSQTPGQTYEQYF,TGTGCCAGCAGCCAAACACCGGGACAGACCTACGAGCAGTACTTC
TRBV7-9,-,TRBJ2-3,15,-,CASSLVKPGRDTQYF,TGTGCCAGCAGCTTAGTCAAACCGGGTCGGGATACGCAGTATTTT
TRBV11-2,-,TRBJ2-3,18,TRBD1,CASSPYPETGPQPDTQYF,TGTGCCAGCAGCCCATACCCAGAGACAGGGCCCCAACCAGATACGCAGTATTTT
TRBV10-2,few,TRBJ2-7,16,-,CASSDLPTGFSYEQYF,TGCGCCAGCAGTGACCTTCCGACGGGATTCTCCTACGAGCAGTACTTC
TRBV29-1,-,TRBJ2-1,15,-,CSVALGGNSYNEQFF,TGCAGCGTTGCCCTCGGAGGTAACTCCTACAATGAGCAGTTCTTC
TRBV25-1,-,TRBJ1-2,15,-,CASSEFTPTGYGYTF,TGTGCCAGCAGTGAATTCACACCCACGGGCTATGGCTACACCTTC
TRBV18,few,TRBJ2-1,15,-,CASSPFAGRDNEQFF,TGTGCCAGCTCACCCTTCGCGGGAAGGGACAATGAGCAGTTCTTC
TRBV7-2,-,TRBJ2-1,16,TRBD1,CASSFSGTGGGNEQFF,TGTGCCAGCAGCTTCTCCGGGACAGGGGGCGGAAATGAGCAGTTCTTC
TRBV7-8,-,TRBJ1-4,18,-,CASSFGSPILRDLEKLFF,TGTGCCAGCAGCTTCGGGTCGCCCATTTTACGGGATCTTGAAAAACTGTTTTTT
TRBV23-1,-,TRBJ2-7,19,-,CASSRPKQNSEMLVYEQYF,TGCGCCAGCAGTCGCCCAAAACAAAATAGCGAGATGCTTGTTTACGAGCAGTACTTC
TRBV5-1,-,TRBJ2-1,16,TRBD2,CASSLELAGLYNEQFF,TGCGCCAGCAGCTTGGAACTAGCGGGTCTCTACAATGAGCAGTTCTTC
TRBV6-6,-,TRBJ2-1,15,-,CASAQRRRTYNEQFF,TGTGCCAGCGCCCAGCGGCGGAGAACCTACAATGAGCAGTTCTTC
TRBV6-1,once,TRBJ2-5,17,TRBD1,CASSEAWDRGVQETQYF,TGTGCCAGCAGTGAGGCTTGGGACAGGGGTGTTCAAGAGACCCAGTACTTC
TRBV27,-,TRBJ1-5,13,-,CASSFTESQPQHF,TGTGCCAGCAGTTTTACAGAATCCCAGCCCCAGCATTTT
TRBV18,-,TRBJ1-4,16,TRBD1,CASSPSIGTGVEKLFF,TGTGCCAGCTCACCCTCGATCGGGACAGGGGTTGAAAAACTGTTTTTT
TRBV27,-,TRBJ2-5,13,-,CASSSGPRETQYF,TGTGCCAGCAGTTCTGGTCCTCGGGAGACCCAGTACTTC
TRBV27,-,TRBJ2-1,14,-,CASGRGSWDNEQFF,TGTGCCAGCGGTAGGGGGAGTTGGGACAATGAGCAGTTCTTC
TRBV2,-,TRBJ2-7,14,-,CASSGEPRTYEQYF,TGTGCCAGCAGTGGGGAGCCTCGGACCTACGAGCAGTACTTC
TRBV19,-,TRBJ2-7,14,TRBD2,CASNPAGTPYEQYF,TGTGCCAGTAACCCAGCGGGAACACCCTACGAGCAGTACTTC
TRBV19,-,TRBJ2-7,16,TRBD1,CASSLHPGTGGGEQYF,TGTGCCAGTAGTCTCCACCCCGGGACAGGGGGCGGCGAGCAGTACTTC
TRBV19,-,TRBJ1-4,14,-,CATTPGGLGEKLFF,TGTGCCACTACCCCGGGGGGGCTTGGTGAAAAACTGTTTTTT